What follows are 11 T cell receptor beta chains derived from one specimen sequenced in a study. The repertoire was sequenced with immunoSEQ multiplex PCR; TCRdb's copy has only in-frame clones and lacks some. The sample lists 45,000 to 55,000 clones; about 92% were seen once. The sequenced sample was PBMCs. These receptors were taken from a man aged 40-50 years with rheumatoid arthritis.

This chain uses TRBV27 with TRBJ2-1, with TRBD1 identical over 8 bases. CDR3 size: 16 residues. Germline CDR1 reads MNHEY; CDR2 reads SMNVEV (reference sequence). Trimming took 1 base from V and 1 from J; bases not matched to a gene: 3. This CDR3 is CASSLLQGASYNEQFF. The CDR3 bases are TGTGCCAGCAGTTTATTGCAGGGGGCATCCTACAATGAGCAGTTCTTC.

The V gene is TRBV19, the J gene TRBJ2-1; tentatively, D is TRBD2 (6 bases). CDR1 LNHDA and CDR2 SQIVND come from the germline V gene (reference sequence). V gave up 6 bases and J gave up 3 bases, with 15 bases separating them. This CDR3 region has 15 residues. The CDR3, as DNA: TGTGCCAGTAGCCTAATAGCGGCCCTCTACAATGAGCAGTTCTTC. Encoded protein: CASSLIAALYNEQFF.

The chain has TRBV27 and TRBJ1-1; D remains unclear. The V gene lost 6 bases and the J gene lost 10 bases, with 12 bases spanning the gap. This CDR3 is 11 amino acids long. The V gene's germline CDR1 is MNHEY and CDR2 SMNVEV (reference sequence). The CDR3 is CASSRSSGAFF. Written as DNA, the CDR3 is TGTGCCAGCAGCCGTTCATCCGGAGCTTTCTTT.

The CDR3 nucleotides read TGCAGCGTTGGGGGACTGGGGGTGAGCTCTGGAAACACCATATATTTT. The encoded protein is CSVGGLGVSSGNTIYF. The genes are TRBV29-1 and TRBJ1-3; a weak D match, TRBD1 (5 bases). CDR1 and CDR2 from the germline V gene are SQVTM and ANQGSEA. V was cut by 4 bases and J by 0 bases, with 16 bases left in between. CDR3 size: 16 residues.

This clone was observed a handful of times. The chain is built from TRBV7-9 and TRBJ2-5; D call uncertain. The ends were cut back, 5 bases at V and 0 bases at J, with 10 bases in the middle. Germline V lookup: CDR1 SEHNR, CDR2 FQNEAQ (reference sequence). This CDR3 comprises 14 residues. CDR3 nucleotides: TGTGCCAGCAGCCCAGACCGGTACCAAGAGACCCAGTACTTC. The encoded protein is CASSPDRYQETQYF.

The chain uses TRBV16 and TRBJ1-5; possible D gene TRBD1, 6 bases. Germline V gene lookup returns CDR1 KGHSY and CDR2 FQNENV. This CDR3 region has 14 residues. V dropped 0 bases and J dropped 6 bases, with 9 bases sitting between them. As DNA, the CDR3 is TGTGCCAGCAGCCAATCCCAGGGGAGTCAGCCCCAGCATTTT. Protein: CASSQSQGSQPQHF.

The J gene is TRBJ2-7, the V gene TRBV5-6; 10 nucleotides align to TRBD1. V was clipped by 1 base and J by 0 bases; unmatched bases: 4. Per the germline V gene, CDR1 is SGHDT and CDR2 is YYEEEE. This CDR3 is 16 amino acids long. The CDR3, as DNA: TGTGCCAGCAGCTTGTTTCGGACAGGGGGCTCCTACGAGCAGTACTTC. Translation: CASSLFRTGGSYEQYF.

V is TRBV15 and J is TRBJ2-7; D is undetermined. The CDR3 has 14 amino acids. V dropped 0 bases and J dropped 4 bases, with 10 bases sitting between them. Germline V gives CDR1 LNHNV, CDR2 YYDKDF (reference sequence). CDR3 in DNA: TGTGCCACCAGCAGAGATCTGAACAGATACGAGCAGTACTTC. As protein: CATSRDLNRYEQYF.

This chain uses TRBV5-1 with TRBJ1-2; D remains ambiguous. Germline CDR1 reads SGHRS; CDR2 reads YFSETQ. Trimming removed 0 bases at V and 3 bases at J, with 9 bases between. The CDR3 totals 14 residues. This chain's CDR3 is CASSLERADYGYTF. For the CDR3, the DNA is TGCGCCAGCAGCTTGGAGCGGGCGGACTATGGCTACACCTTC.

This sequence joins TRBV3-1 (or the pseudogene TRBV3-2) and TRBJ2-7; D gene uncertain. The CDR3 covers 16 residues. V was pared by 0 bases and J by 0 bases, with 12 bases between. Germline assignment: CDR1 LGHDT and CDR2 YNNKEL (reference sequence). CDR3 sequence (DNA): TGTGCCAGCAGCCAAGAAGGGTTACTAAGCTCCTACGAGCAGTACTTC. This translates into CASSQEGLLSSYEQYF.

J is TRBJ1-1 and V is TRBV11-2; no definite D call. This CDR3 has 12 amino acids. V was clipped by 5 bases and J by 4 bases, with 8 bases between them. Germline lookup yields CDR1 SGHAT and CDR2 FQNNGV. The CDR3 protein is CASSPTVTEAFF. CDR3 nucleotides: TGTGCCAGCAGCCCCACGGTCACTGAAGCTTTCTTT. The variable domain in full, with the rest retrieved from reference TRBV11-2 and TRBJ1-1, is EAGVAQSPRYKIIEKRQSVAFWCNPISGHATLYWYQQILGQGPKLLIQFQNNGVVDDSQLPKDRFSAERLKGVDSTLKIQPAKLEDSAVYLCASSPTVTEAFFGQGTRLTVV.